Below are 20 T cell receptor beta chains sequenced from a single sample in a study of OX40 agonist ivuxolimab in advanced cancers. Assay: immunoSEQ multiplex PCR; the TCRdb copy retains only in-frame clones and omits some. The sample shows 71,000 or so clones, approximately 91% of them seen only once. Sequencing was performed on CD4+ or CD8+ T cells sorted from blood, taken in a trial of the OX40 agonist ivuxolimab. These receptors were collected from an adult with an advanced solid tumor such as melanoma, head and neck, liver or kidney cancer.

The J gene is TRBJ2-7, the V gene TRBV5-4; TRBD2 aligns across 9 bases. This CDR3 has 16 amino acids. J was trimmed by 2 bases and V by 4 bases; bases with no gene match: 10. Germline V gene sequence: CDR1 SGHNT, CDR2 YYREEE (reference sequence). The CDR3 is CASSANPIAGAYEQYF. As DNA, the CDR3 is TGTGCCAGCAGCGCCAACCCTATAGCGGGAGCCTACGAGCAGTACTTC.

The chain recombines TRBV30 with TRBJ2-1; the match to TRBD2 covers 11 bases. CDR1 and CDR2 (germline): GTSNPN, SVGIG (reference sequence). The CDR3 loop spans 18 amino acids. Unmatched junction bases numbered 19, after V lost 0 bases and J lost 12 bases. The CDR3 spells CAWSVGASGGPRPGVQFF. In DNA, the CDR3 is TGTGCCTGGAGTGTGGGGGCTAGCGGGGGGCCCCGGCCTGGTGTGCAGTTCTTC.

The rearrangement uses TRBV18 and TRBJ2-5; D unclear. The CDR3 has 14 amino acids. Germline lookup yields CDR1 KGHSH and CDR2 LQKENI. V gave up 3 bases and J gave up 1 base, with 9 bases separating them. The DNA for the CDR3 is TGTGCCAGCTCACCGCTATCCAGCCAAGAGACCCAGTACTTC. Protein: CASSPLSSQETQYF. Drawing the rest from reference TRBV18 and TRBJ2-5, the complete variable domain is NAGVMQNPRHLVRRRGQEARLRCSPMKGHSHVYWYRQLPEEGLKFMVYLQKENIIDESGMPKERFSAEFPKEGPSILRIQQVVRGDSAAYFCASSPLSSQETQYFGPGTRLLVL.

J is TRBJ2-1 and V is TRBV18; 8 bases agree with TRBD2. V dropped 6 bases and J dropped 8; count of bases not matched to a gene: 15. Germline V gene sequence: CDR1 KGHSH, CDR2 LQKENI. The CDR3 is 16 amino acids. The DNA of the CDR3 is TGTGCCAGCTCCCTCGACGGGGCGGGGGGTCAAGATGAGCAGTTCTTC. Translated, it gives CASSLDGAGGQDEQFF.

The rearrangement links TRBV9 to TRBJ2-1; D uncertain. V was clipped by 3 bases and J by 9 bases, with 16 bases between them. Germline CDR1 is SGDLS and CDR2 is YYNGEE. This CDR3 spans 14 amino acids. Here the CDR3 DNA reads TGTGCCAGCAGCGGGACCATGGGCGCCGGTGAGCAGTTCTTC. Residues: CASSGTMGAGEQFF.

The rearrangement links TRBV11-3 to TRBJ1-2; 7 positions agree with TRBD1. Germline V CDR1 and CDR2: SGHNT, YENEEA. The CDR3 contains 13 residues. V gave up 5 bases and J gave up 5 bases; unmatched junction bases: 5. The CDR3 region has the DNA TGTGCCAGCAGCCAGACAGGGAGTTATGGCTACACCTTC. Its protein product is CASSQTGSYGYTF.

This chain joins TRBV11-1 and TRBJ2-3; 12 bases fit TRBD2. Germline trimming cut 5 bases from V and 3 bases from J; bases unmatched to any gene: 6. The CDR3 loop spans 16 amino acids. Germline CDR1 SGHAT, CDR2 FQDESV (reference sequence). The DNA for the CDR3 is TGTGCCAGCAGCATGATGGGACTAGCGGGTACAGATACGCAGTATTTT. Its translation is CASSMMGLAGTDTQYF.

The rearrangement joins TRBV28 to TRBJ1-1; maybe TRBD1 (5 bases). The V gene lost 6 bases and the J gene lost 3 bases, with 17 bases spanning the gap. Germline assignment: CDR1 MDHEN and CDR2 SYDVKM. The CDR3 covers 15 residues. CDR3 region: CASSLHGAVDTEAFF. The CDR3 DNA is TGTGCCAGCAGCCTCCATGGGGCAGTTGACACTGAAGCTTTCTTT.

This chain joins TRBV5-1 and TRBJ2-7, with D unresolved. CDR1 SGHRS and CDR2 YFSETQ come from the germline V gene. This CDR3 has 13 amino acids. Trimming removed 4 bases at V and 1 base at J, with 9 bases between. The CDR3 spells CASSPDGSYEQYF. The CDR3 DNA sequence: TGCGCCAGCAGCCCCGACGGATCCTACGAGCAGTACTTC. Complete variable domain (other parts from reference TRBV5-1 and TRBJ2-7): KAGVTQTPRYLIKTRGQQVTLSCSPISGHRSVSWYQQTPGQGLQFLFEYFSETQRNKGNFPGRFSGRQFSNSRSEMNVSTLELGDSALYLCASSPDGSYEQYFGPGTRLTVT.

The chain uses TRBV28 and TRBJ2-5; the match to TRBD2 covers 9 bases. V trimming: 5 bases; J trimming: 4 bases; junction bases outside the gene matches: 11. CDR3 length equals 16 residues. Germline loops: CDR1 MDHEN, CDR2 SYDVKM. The CDR3 here is CASSPLAGWGTETQYF. Written as DNA, the CDR3 is TGTGCCAGCAGTCCTCTAGCGGGATGGGGGACAGAGACCCAGTACTTC.

V and J are TRBV11-3 and TRBJ2-5; perhaps D is TRBD1 or TRBD2 (5 bases each). V dropped 7 bases and J dropped 5 bases, with 14 bases sitting between them. Looked up from germline, CDR1 is SGHNT and CDR2 is YENEEA. The CDR3 loop spans 13 amino acids. CDR3 amino acids: CASTVRETETQYF. The CDR3, as DNA: TGTGCCAGCACCGTCAGGGAGACGGAGACCCAGTACTTC. The full variable domain, with the rest looked up from reference TRBV11-3 and TRBJ2-5, is EAGVVQSPRYKIIEKKQPVAFWCNPISGHNTLYWYLQNLGQGPELLIRYENEEAVDDSQLPKDRFSAERLKGVDSTLKIQPAELGDSAVYLCASTVRETETQYFGPGTRLLVL.

V and J are TRBV28 and TRBJ1-6; D gene unclear. The CDR3 extends over 16 amino acids. Germline CDR1 MDHEN, CDR2 SYDVKM. Trimming pared 3 bases from V and 3 bases from J, leaving 12 bases between. This CDR3 is CASSFGRTFYNSPLHF. Written as DNA, the CDR3 is TGTGCCAGCAGTTTTGGCAGGACCTTCTATAATTCACCCCTCCACTTT.

This clone was picked up a small number of times. The chain couples TRBV19 to TRBJ1-5; tentatively, D is TRBD1 (6 bases). Trimming took 5 bases from V and 5 from J, leaving 16 bases between them. Germline loops: CDR1 LNHDA, CDR2 SQIVND (reference sequence). This CDR3 has 15 residues. CDR3 nucleotide sequence: TGTGCCAGTAGTCCCGAAGAGGGGGTCTATCAGCCCCAGCATTTT. Translation gives CASSPEEGVYQPQHF.

This chain uses TRBV30 with TRBJ2-3; perhaps TRBD2 as D (6 bases). The CDR3 is 14 residues long. Trimming left V 4 bases short and J 0 bases short, with 11 bases between. Germline V gives CDR1 GTSNPN, CDR2 SVGIG (reference sequence). CDR3 sequence: CAWNGGLSTDTQYF. The DNA of the CDR3 is TGTGCCTGGAATGGGGGGTTGAGCACAGATACGCAGTATTTT. The whole variable domain, filled in from reference TRBV30 and TRBJ2-3, reads SQTIHQWPATLVQPVGSPLSLECTVEGTSNPNLYWYRQAAGRGLQLLFYSVGIGQISSEVPQNLSASRPQDRQFILSSKKLLLSDSGFYLCAWNGGLSTDTQYFGPGTRLTVL.

This sequence joins TRBV7-9 and TRBJ1-4, with TRBD1 matching over 10 bases. V lost 3 bases, J lost 7 bases, and 5 bases stayed unmatched. Germline CDR1 and CDR2: SEHNR and FQNEAQ (reference sequence). The CDR3 is 15 residues long. DNA of the CDR3: TGTGCCAGCAGCTTGCCGGGACAGGGGAGTGAAAAACTGTTTTTT. It specifies CASSLPGQGSEKLFF.

This chain links TRBV5-1 with TRBJ1-5; 7 bases agree with TRBD1. This CDR3 is built from 15 residues. The J segment lost 5 bases and the V segment lost 0 bases, leaving 5 bases of the junction unmatched. Germline V gene lookup returns CDR1 SGHRS and CDR2 YFSETQ. CDR3 in amino acids: CASSLDGTDYQPQHF. The CDR3 DNA reads as TGCGCCAGCAGCTTGGATGGGACAGATTATCAGCCCCAGCATTTT.

The chain couples TRBV29-1 to TRBJ2-2; possibly TRBD1 or TRBD2 for D (6 bases each). The CDR3 is 11 residues long. V lost 4 bases to trimming and J lost 8 bases, with 8 bases between them. Germline CDR1 and CDR2: SQVTM and ANQGSEA. CDR3 amino acids: CSVGGAGELFF. CDR3 in DNA: TGCAGCGTTGGGGGGGCAGGGGAGCTGTTTTTT.

The chain links TRBV7-2 to TRBJ1-3, with 9 bases aligning to TRBD1. The V and J ends lost 4 bases and 7 bases, in that order; junction bases with no gene match: 8. The CDR3 covers 15 residues. CDR1 is SGHTA and CDR2 is FQGNSA in the germline V gene. CDR3 nucleotide sequence: TGTGCCAGCAGCTCCGACAGGGGGAAGGGGAACACCATATATTTT. It translates to CASSSDRGKGNTIYF.

The chain has TRBV18 and TRBJ1-1, with D possibly matching TRBD1 (6 bases). CDR3 length equals 16 residues. Trimming shortened V by 3 bases and J by 3 bases, and 17 bases separated the two germline ends. CDR1 KGHSH and CDR2 LQKENI come from the germline V gene. CDR3 amino acids: CASSPLQGLGDTEAFF. In DNA form, the CDR3 reads TGTGCCAGCTCACCTCTTCAGGGGCTCGGCGACACTGAAGCTTTCTTT.

V is TRBV5-8 and J is TRBJ1-4; tentatively, D is TRBD1 (6 bases). Trimming took 4 bases from V and 4 from J, leaving 11 bases between them. Germline lookup yields CDR1 SGHTS and CDR2 YDEGEE. The CDR3 contains 14 residues. The CDR3 reads CASSPGQINEKLFF. The CDR3 DNA follows: TGTGCCAGCAGCCCCGGACAGATTAATGAAAAACTGTTTTTT. Full variable domain (missing parts from reference TRBV5-8 and TRBJ1-4): EAGVTQSPTHLIKTRGQQATLRCSPISGHTSVYWYQQALGLGLQFLLWYDEGEERNRGNFPPRFSGRQFPNYSSELNVNALELEDSALYLCASSPGQINEKLFFGSGTQLSVL.